The rows below give T cell receptor beta chains drawn from one sample of a study of shared clonotypes between healthy human individuals. TCRdb keeps only in-frame clones here, not all; method: immunoSEQ multiplex PCR. The top ten clones hold 24% of a sample with fewer than 800,000 clones, roughly 94% of them seen once. Material: naive CD8+ T cells sorted from blood. The receptors were sampled from a man younger than 45 in good health. Both conserved end residues are part of each CDR3. D genes are given only for firm matches. Only part of the rows carry a size: once, few, many, or a class if the clone is expanded.

j_call | v_call | clone_size | d_call | cdr3_nt | cdr3_aa
TRBJ2-3 | TRBV7-9 | NA | NA | TGTGCCAGCAGCCTCGGGCGAGATACGCAGTATTTT | CASSLGRDTQYF
TRBJ1-2 | TRBV6-1 | NA | NA | TGTGCCAGCAGCGCCACAAGGGACGGTTACTATGGCTACACCTTC | CASSATRDGYYGYTF
TRBJ2-5 | TRBV28 | NA | TRBD1 | TGTGCCAGCAGTTCCCTCAGGGGGGAGACCCAGTACTTC | CASSSLRGETQYF
TRBJ2-5 | TRBV30 | NA | TRBD2 | TGTGCCTGGGGGGACCAATTTGGACTAGCGGGTCAAGAGACCCAGTACTTC | CAWGDQFGLAGQETQYF
TRBJ2-5 | TRBV6-5 | NA | NA | TGTGCCAGCGCGACCTCGGGGACCCAGTACTTC | CASATSGTQYF
TRBJ2-1 | TRBV2 | NA | NA | TGTGCCACGACTCGGACACTTTACAATGAGCAGTTCTTC | CATTRTLYNEQFF
TRBJ2-1 | TRBV14 | NA | NA | TGTGCCAGCAGCCCAATCCGGGACTCATCCTACAATGAGCAGTTCTTC | CASSPIRDSSYNEQFF
TRBJ2-3 | TRBV18 | NA | NA | TGTGCCAGCTCAACCCCGTGGGGCCATAGCACAGATACGCAGTATTTT | CASSTPWGHSTDTQYF
TRBJ2-7 | TRBV5-4 | once | NA | TGTGCCAGCAGCTTGGCGGGAGAGTCCTACGAGCAGTACTTC | CASSLAGESYEQYF
TRBJ1-1 | TRBV27 | NA | NA | TGTGCCAGCAGTTTACAGGGAGAAGCTTTCTTT | CASSLQGEAFF
TRBJ2-6 | TRBV7-3 | NA | TRBD1 | TGTGCCAGCAGCTCAAGGACAGGCCACTCTGGGGCCAACGTCCTGACTTTC | CASSSRTGHSGANVLTF
TRBJ2-7 | TRBV21-1 | NA | NA | TGTGCCACCCGGGGGAAGGGGGCTTTCGAGCAGTACTTC | CATRGKGAFEQYF
TRBJ2-7 | TRBV29-1 | NA | TRBD2 | TGCAGCGTTCTAGCGGGAGAGGCCTACGAGCAGTACTTC | CSVLAGEAYEQYF
TRBJ2-1 | TRBV6-1 | NA | NA | TGTGCCAGCAGTCAACTACTGCTGGGGTACAATGAGCAGTTCTTC | CASSQLLLGYNEQFF
TRBJ2-5 | TRBV2 | NA | NA | TGTGCCAGCAGTGACCCTGGGGATGGGAAAGAGACCCAGTACTTC | CASSDPGDGKETQYF
TRBJ1-1 | TRBV19 | once | NA | TGTGCCAGTAGTCCCGCGGGGTTCGTGAACACTGAAGCTTTCTTT | CASSPAGFVNTEAFF
TRBJ1-1 | TRBV5-1 | NA | NA | TGCGCCAGCAGCCCTGGGGGCAGAATGGCTGAAGCTTTCTTT | CASSPGGRMAEAFF
TRBJ2-2 | TRBV30 | NA | NA | TGTGCCTGGAACCAGGGAACCGGGGAGCTGTTTTTT | CAWNQGTGELFF
TRBJ2-7 | TRBV27 | NA | TRBD2 | TGTGCCAGCAGTTTTGGAGGTGGGCGGGAGGTGTCGCAGTACTTC | CASSFGGGREVSQYF
TRBJ2-7 | TRBV28 | NA | NA | TGTGCCAGCAGTTCCCCCCTGGGCTCCTACGAGCAGTACTTC | CASSSPLGSYEQYF
TRBJ2-7 | TRBV11-2 | NA | TRBD2 | TGTGCCAGCAGCTTCTTGCGGGGGAGCTCCTACGAGCAGTACTTC | CASSFLRGSSYEQYF
TRBJ1-2 | TRBV13 | NA | NA | TGTGCCAGCAGCCCTAGGATGGGGACCTCTAACTATGGCTACACCTTC | CASSPRMGTSNYGYTF
TRBJ1-4 | TRBV6-6 | NA | TRBD1 | TGTGCCAGCAGTTACTCGATGTCAGGGGGCGATGAAAAACTGTTTTTT | CASSYSMSGGDEKLFF
TRBJ1-1 | TRBV29-1 | NA | TRBD1 | TGCAGCGTCCGGGACAGTGGAAGCACTGAAGCTTTCTTT | CSVRDSGSTEAFF
TRBJ1-2 | TRBV9 | once | NA | TGTGCCAGCAGCGTAGTTCAGAAGAGCTATGGCTACACCTTC | CASSVVQKSYGYTF
TRBJ2-7 | TRBV15 | NA | NA | TGTGCCACCAGCGGACTTCTTCTGGGGTTGTTCGACGAGCAGTACTTC | CATSGLLLGLFDEQYF
TRBJ2-1 | TRBV7-9 | NA | TRBD2 | TGTGCCAGCAGCTCGATCGTAGTGCGACTAGCGCTAAACAATGAGCAGTTCTTC | CASSSIVVRLALNNEQFF
TRBJ2-7 | TRBV19 | NA | NA | TGTGCCAGTAGATTGACAGGAGACTACGAGCAGTACTTC | CASRLTGDYEQYF
TRBJ1-1 | TRBV7-9 | once | NA | TGTGCCAGCAGCTTATTTAAGGGGTTGAACACTGAAGCTTTCTTT | CASSLFKGLNTEAFF
TRBJ2-5 | TRBV14 | NA | TRBD2 | TGTGCCAGCAGCCAAGCGGTTGAGGTAGCGGGGGGCTGGGTGGCCCAGTACTTC | CASSQAVEVAGGWVAQYF
TRBJ2-1 | TRBV30 | NA | NA | TGTGCCTGGACTACGCGGGGCCGGGAAAATGAGCAGTTCTTC | CAWTTRGRENEQFF
TRBJ2-1 | TRBV5-4 | NA | NA | TGTGCCAGCAGCTTGGGGGGCCCCGCGAATGAGCAGTTCTTC | CASSLGGPANEQFF
TRBJ2-1 | TRBV28 | NA | NA | TGTGCCAGCAGTTTAGACCCCGCGGGGAGGGAGCAGTTCTTC | CASSLDPAGREQFF
TRBJ2-7 | TRBV2 | few | NA | TGTGCCAGCAGGGCCCGGGGCTCCTACGAGCAGTACTTC | CASRARGSYEQYF
TRBJ2-2 | TRBV7-9 | NA | NA | TGTGCCAGCAGCCCCCACTTGGTTGGGTTTGGGCTGTTTTTT | CASSPHLVGFGLFF
TRBJ2-1 | TRBV7-9 | NA | TRBD2 | TGTGCCAGCAGCCTCCACTTAGCGGGAGTGGGGAATGAGCAGTTCTTC | CASSLHLAGVGNEQFF
TRBJ1-1 | TRBV7-9 | few | NA | TGTGCCGTTTACCGGAACACTGAAGCTTTCTTT | CAVYRNTEAFF
TRBJ2-7 | TRBV2 | many | NA | TGTGCCAGCAGGGGGGGCTCCTACGAGCAGTACTTC | CASRGGSYEQYF
TRBJ2-3 | TRBV29-1 | NA | NA | TGCAGCGCGGTACGCGGGACCACAGATACGCAGTATTTT | CSAVRGTTDTQYF
TRBJ2-1 | TRBV7-9 | once | NA | TGTGCCAGCAGCCCCGTCCCCTACAATGAGCAGTTCTTC | CASSPVPYNEQFF
TRBJ1-1 | TRBV7-6 | once | NA | TGTGCCAGCAGCCCATCACAACGGAGGAGAACTATGAACACTGAAGCTTTCTTT | CASSPSQRRRTMNTEAFF
TRBJ2-2 | TRBV15 | NA | NA | TGTGCCACCAGCAGAGATCTTAGGCTAGCGAACACCGGGGAGCTGTTTTTT | CATSRDLRLANTGELFF